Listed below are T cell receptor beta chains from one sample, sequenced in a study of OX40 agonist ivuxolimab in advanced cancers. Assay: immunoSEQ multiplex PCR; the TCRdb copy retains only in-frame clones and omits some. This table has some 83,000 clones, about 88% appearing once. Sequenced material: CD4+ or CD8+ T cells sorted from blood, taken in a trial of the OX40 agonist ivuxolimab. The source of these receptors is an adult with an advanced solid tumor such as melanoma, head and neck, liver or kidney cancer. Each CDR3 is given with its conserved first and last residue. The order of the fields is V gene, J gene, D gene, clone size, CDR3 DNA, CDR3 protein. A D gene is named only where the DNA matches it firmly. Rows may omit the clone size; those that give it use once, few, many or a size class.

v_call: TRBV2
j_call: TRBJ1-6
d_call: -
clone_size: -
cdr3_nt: TGTGCCAGCAAGGAGGAATATAATTCACCCCTCCACTTT
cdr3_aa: CASKEEYNSPLHF

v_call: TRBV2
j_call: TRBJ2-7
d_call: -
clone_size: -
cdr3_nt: TGTGCCAGTGCCGGGCAGGGTTACAGCTCCTACGAGCAGTACTTC
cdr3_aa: CASAGQGYSSYEQYF

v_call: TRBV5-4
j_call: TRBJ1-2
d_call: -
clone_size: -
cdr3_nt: TGTGCCAGCAGCTATAGCGGGGGACCCCTCTATGGCTACACCTTC
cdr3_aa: CASSYSGGPLYGYTF

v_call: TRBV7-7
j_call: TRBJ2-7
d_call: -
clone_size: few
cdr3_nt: TGTGCTAGCAGCTTACCTGCGTACGAGCAGTACTTC
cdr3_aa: CASSLPAYEQYF

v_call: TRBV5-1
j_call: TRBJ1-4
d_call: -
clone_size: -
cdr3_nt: TGCGCCAGCAGCTTCCCCGGACAGAATCAAAAACTGTTTTTT
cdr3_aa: CASSFPGQNQKLFF

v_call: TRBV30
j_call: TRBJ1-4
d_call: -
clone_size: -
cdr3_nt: TGTGCCTCCCACGGGGGGGGAGGTGAAAAACTGTTTTTT
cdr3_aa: CASHGGGGEKLFF

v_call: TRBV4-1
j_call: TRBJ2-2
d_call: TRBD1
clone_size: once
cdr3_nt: TGCGCCAGCAGCCAAACGACAGGGGGTGGGACCGGGGAGCTGTTTTTT
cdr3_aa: CASSQTTGGGTGELFF

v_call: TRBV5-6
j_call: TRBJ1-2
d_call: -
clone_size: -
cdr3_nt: TGTGCCAGCAGCTTGTGGGGCTATGGCTACACCTTC
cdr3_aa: CASSLWGYGYTF

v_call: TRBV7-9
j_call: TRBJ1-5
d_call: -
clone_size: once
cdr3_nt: TGTGCCAGCAGCTTAGGGTCAGGGACCAATCAGCCCCAGCATTTT
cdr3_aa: CASSLGSGTNQPQHF

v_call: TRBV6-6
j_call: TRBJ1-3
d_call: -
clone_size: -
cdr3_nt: TGTGCCAGCAGTACAAGGGACGCTGGAAACACCATATATTTT
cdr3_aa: CASSTRDAGNTIYF

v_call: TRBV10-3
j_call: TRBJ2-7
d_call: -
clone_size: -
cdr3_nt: TGTGCCAGTCTCCCGAGCGGGCAGTTCTACGAGCAGTACTTC
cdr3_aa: CASLPSGQFYEQYF

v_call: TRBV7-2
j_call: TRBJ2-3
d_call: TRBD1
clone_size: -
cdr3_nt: TGTGCCAGCAGCAAACGAGGGACAGGGGGAACAGATACGCAGTATTTT
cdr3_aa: CASSKRGTGGTDTQYF

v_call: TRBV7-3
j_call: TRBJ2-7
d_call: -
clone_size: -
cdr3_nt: TGTGCCAGCAGCTTAGGTGGGAGCGGACTATACGAGCAGTACTTC
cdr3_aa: CASSLGGSGLYEQYF

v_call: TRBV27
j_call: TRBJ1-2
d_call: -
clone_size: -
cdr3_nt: TGTGCCAGCCGTAGCGGGAATTCTAACTATGGCTACACCTTC
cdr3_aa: CASRSGNSNYGYTF

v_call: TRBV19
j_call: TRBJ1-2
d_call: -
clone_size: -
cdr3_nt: TGTGCCACCCAACGTACGTTTTATGGCTACACCTTC
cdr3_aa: CATQRTFYGYTF

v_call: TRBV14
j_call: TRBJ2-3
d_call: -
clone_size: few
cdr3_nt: TGTGCCAGCAGCTCCACAATGGGTATGGGCACAGATACGCAGTATTTT
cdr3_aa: CASSSTMGMGTDTQYF

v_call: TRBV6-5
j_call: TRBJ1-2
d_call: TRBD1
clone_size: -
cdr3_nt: TGTGCCAGCAGTTCCCGACAGGGTCCTTGGGGCTACACCTTC
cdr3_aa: CASSSRQGPWGYTF

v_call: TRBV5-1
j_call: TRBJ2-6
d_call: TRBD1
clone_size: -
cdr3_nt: TGCGCCAGCAGCTTGGCGGGACAGGGGAACTCTGGGGCCAACGTCCTGACTTTC
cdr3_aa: CASSLAGQGNSGANVLTF

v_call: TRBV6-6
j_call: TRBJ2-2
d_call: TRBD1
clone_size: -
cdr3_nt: TGTGCCAGCAGCCTGACAGGGGTGAACACCGGGGAGCTGTTTTTT
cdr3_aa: CASSLTGVNTGELFF

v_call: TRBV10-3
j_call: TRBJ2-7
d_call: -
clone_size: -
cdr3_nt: TGTGCCATCAGTGAGTCTCTCCTGAACCCCTACGAGCAGTACTTC
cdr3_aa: CAISESLLNPYEQYF

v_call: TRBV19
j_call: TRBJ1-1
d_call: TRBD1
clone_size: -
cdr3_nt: TGTGCCAGTAGTAACCCAGGGGGACGAAAGATGAACACTGAAGCTTTCTTT
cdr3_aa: CASSNPGGRKMNTEAFF

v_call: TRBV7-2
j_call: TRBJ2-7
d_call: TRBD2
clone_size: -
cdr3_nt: TGTGCCAGCAGCTTGGGGGGAGGGTCCTCCGCCTACGAGCAGTACTTC
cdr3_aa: CASSLGGGSSAYEQYF

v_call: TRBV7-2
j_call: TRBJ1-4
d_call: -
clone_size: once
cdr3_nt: TGTGCCAGCAGCTTGGGGCCTAATGAAAAACTGTTTTTT
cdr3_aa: CASSLGPNEKLFF

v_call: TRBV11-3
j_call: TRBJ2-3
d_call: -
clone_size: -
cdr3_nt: TGTGCCAGCAGCCCGGACCCGGGCGGCACAGATACGCAGTATTTT
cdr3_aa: CASSPDPGGTDTQYF

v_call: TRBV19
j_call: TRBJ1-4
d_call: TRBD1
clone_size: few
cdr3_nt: TGTGCCAGTAGTTCCCGGGGGCCAGGGGGCGAAGAGTTTTTT
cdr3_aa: CASSSRGPGGEEFF

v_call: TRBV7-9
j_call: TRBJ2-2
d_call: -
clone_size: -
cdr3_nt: TGTGCCAGCAGCTTAGCAGGAGCGAACGGGGAGCTGTTTTTT
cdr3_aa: CASSLAGANGELFF